This entry lists 5 T cell receptor beta chains sequenced from one sample in a study of CXCR3-negative and CXCR3-positive naive CD8 T cells (dated by TCRdb to 2018 to 2020). The sequencer was a NextSeq 550. The Human TCR Profiling Kit (MiLaboratory) was used to prepare UMI-labeled 5' RACE TRB cDNA libraries. TCRdb reprocessed the reads, and each CDR3 protein sequence is entered once, without DNA. The sample's records list about 39,000 distinct CDR3 sequences. In total, the top ten clones hold less than 9.5% of the sample. The sample was memory CD8+ T cells from blood. The sample's cell subset or site, from its label and the paper: conventional CD8+ memory T cells (TMEM), sorted as controls. The receptors come from a human donor in good health. Some clones in this sample may be carry-over from other donors' samples.

The chain employs TRBV3-1 and TRBJ1-1; the D gene TCRdb calls, TRBD1, cannot be checked with no DNA. This CDR3 contains 11 residues. Germline V gene sequence: CDR1 LGHDT, CDR2 YNNKEL (reference sequence). CDR3 protein: CASGGAFEAFF. The full variable domain, with the rest looked up from reference TRBV3-1 and TRBJ1-1, is DTAVSQTPKYLVTQMGNDKSIKCEQNLGHDTMYWYKQDSKKFLKIMFSYNNKELIINETVPNRFSPKSPDKAHLNLHINSLELGDSAVYFCASGGAFEAFFGQGTRLTVV.

The chain links TRBV4-1 to TRBJ2-1; TCRdb designates TRBD2, a call that cannot be tested without DNA. This CDR3 spans 14 amino acids. CDR1 is MGHRA, CDR2 YSYEKL, per germline. CDR3 loop: CASSQDREYNEQFF.

This chain joins TRBV29-1 and TRBJ2-5; TCRdb selects TRBD2, and the lack of DNA leaves this call unchecked. This CDR3 region has 12 residues. Germline V lookup: CDR1 SQVTM, CDR2 ANQGSEA. The CDR3 reads CSVAGIGETQYF.

This sequence joins TRBV5-1 and TRBJ2-3. Germline V CDR1 and CDR2: SGHRS, YFSETQ. CDR3 length: 15 amino acids. The CDR3 protein is CASSRNYPRTDTQYF.

The V gene is TRBV4-1, the J gene TRBJ2-2; TCRdb reports TRBD1, a call that lacks DNA to check it against. This CDR3 comprises 16 residues. Germline CDR1 MGHRA, CDR2 YSYEKL. This CDR3 reads CASSQIRGGWTGELFF.